The 18 T cell receptor beta chains reported below all come from one sample, sequenced in a study of PD-1 blockade in classical Hodgkin lymphoma (dated by TCRdb to the early 2020s). Interpreted using the paper, the time point label stands for: cycle 1 day 1 (C1D1), immediately before nivolumab initiation. Every trial patient had relapsed after autologous stem cell transplantation, and cohorts A, B and C differed in prior brentuximab vedotin exposure. The receptor library was made with the immunoSEQ multiplex PCR assay. TCRdb retrieved this table from immuneACCESS and kept in-frame rearrangements only. Not all clones are present; in checked studies, unresolved V genes account for under half, and no reason is known for the remainder. Recorded for this sample are about 40,000 clones; about 79% of them occurred a single time. Around 9.9% of the sample is in the top ten clones. The sample here was peripheral blood mononuclear cells (PBMCs), taken at baseline. The origin of the receptors is a human donor with classical Hodgkin lymphoma.

The chain combines TRBV7-9 with TRBJ2-1; possibly TRBD1 or TRBD2 for D (5 bases each). Germline V gene sequence: CDR1 SEHNR, CDR2 FQNEAQ (reference sequence). V shed 5 bases and J shed 8 bases, with 16 bases lying between them. The CDR3 contains 14 residues. In DNA, the CDR3 is TGTGCCAGCAGCCCCCATAGGGACGGGGATGAGCAGTTCTTC. Residues: CASSPHRDGDEQFF.

This clone is deemed medium-sized. The V gene is TRBV4-2, the J gene TRBJ2-1; the D gene is possibly TRBD2 (6 bases). The CDR3 runs 15 residues. Trimming left V 7 bases short and J 6 bases short, with 19 bases between. The V gene's germline CDR1 is LGHNA and CDR2 YNFKEQ. CDR3 coding DNA: TGTGCCAGCACCGAACCGGGACTTAGGCGCAATGAGCAGTTCTTC. Translation gives CASTEPGLRRNEQFF.

The genes are TRBV19 and TRBJ1-2; 11 nucleotides align to TRBD1. Germline V lookup: CDR1 LNHDA, CDR2 SQIVND (reference sequence). V gave up 6 bases and J gave up 6 bases; unmatched junction bases: 3. The CDR3 runs to 13 residues. DNA for the CDR3: TGTGCCAGTAGGGACAGGGGGCAGGATGGCTACACCTTC. Translated: CASRDRGQDGYTF.

The V call is TRBV21-1, the J call TRBJ2-1. TRBV21-1 is reported as a pseudogene. The CDR3 covers 17 residues. This chain's CDR3 is CASSKSGGASGFNEQFF. CDR3 DNA sequence: TGTGCCAGCAGCAAATCAGGGGGAGCTAGCGGCTTCAATGAGCAGTTCTTC.

The sample holds one count of this clone. This rearrangement joins TRBV29-1 to TRBJ1-2, with TRBD1 as a possible D gene (5 bases). The CDR3 contains 13 residues. Trimming removed 2 bases from V and 8 bases from J, with 15 bases in between. Looked up from germline, CDR1 is SQVTM and CDR2 is ANQGSEA. The CDR3 is CSVETAQGEGYTF. The CDR3 nucleotides read TGCAGCGTTGAAACAGCGCAGGGAGAGGGCTACACCTTC.

The V gene is TRBV18, the J gene TRBJ1-1; a possible D gene is TRBD1 (5 bases). The CDR3 is 14 amino acids. Germline CDR1 reads KGHSH; CDR2 reads LQKENI. V was trimmed by 3 bases and J by 6 bases, leaving 14 bases between them. The CDR3 DNA follows: TGTGCCAGCTCACCCCGTGTGGGGGACGCTGAAGCTTTCTTT. It specifies CASSPRVGDAEAFF.

This clone has only one observation. The chain recombines TRBV29-1 with TRBJ2-1; D perhaps matches TRBD2 (5 bases). The CDR3 contains 14 residues. Germline assignment: CDR1 SQVTM and CDR2 ANQGSEA. Deletions cut 4 bases from V and 4 bases from J, with 14 bases between. This CDR3 reads CSVGLALEYNEQFF. The CDR3 nucleotides are TGCAGCGTTGGGCTAGCCCTAGAATACAATGAGCAGTTCTTC.

This chain uses TRBV29-1 with TRBJ2-7; D gene uncertain. CDR1 and CDR2 from the germline V gene are SQVTM and ANQGSEA. The CDR3 is 14 amino acids. Trimming removed 6 bases at V and 2 bases at J, with 17 bases between. The CDR3 is CSVTTFKDTYEQYF. DNA of the CDR3: TGCAGCGTGACCACCTTCAAGGATACCTACGAGCAGTACTTC.

The chain recombines TRBV1 with TRBJ2-1; no check of the table's D call, TRBD2, against the DNA was made. TRBV1 is flagged as a pseudogene. The CDR3 extends over 21 amino acids. CDR3 protein: CTSSQATTSGRRPSSYNEQFF. The CDR3 region has the DNA TGCACCAGCAGCCAAGCGACAACTAGCGGGAGGCGCCCAAGCTCCTACAATGAGCAGTTCTTC.

This chain uses TRBV7-2 with TRBJ2-7, with D maybe TRBD1 (5 bases). Germline V lookup: CDR1 SGHTA, CDR2 FQGNSA. The CDR3 loop spans 15 amino acids. With 5 bases removed from V and 0 bases from J, the gap between germline ends came to 14 bases. CDR3 DNA: TGTGCCAGCAGCAGGACATCTGTGGGCTCCTACGAGCAGTACTTC. This gives the protein CASSRTSVGSYEQYF.

In nucleotides, the CDR3 is TGCGCCAGCAGCAGGGGGGGGTCAGTAGCTGAGACCCAGTACTTC. The encoded protein is CASSRGGSVAETQYF. The chain recombines TRBV4-1 with TRBJ2-5; D is possibly TRBD2 (7 bases). CDR1 is MGHRA and CDR2 is YSYEKL in the germline V gene. Trimming removed 5 bases from V and 5 bases from J, with 18 bases in between. The CDR3 consists of 15 residues.

This clone has more than one count but fewer than ten. The V gene is TRBV6-1, the J gene TRBJ2-7, with D possibly TRBD2 on 5 matching bases. The CDR3 has 15 amino acids. V gave up 8 bases and J gave up 7 bases, with 24 bases separating them. Germline CDR1 reads MNHNS; CDR2 reads SASEGT. The CDR3 DNA reads TGTGCCAGCGGAGTCTCCCTGGGTGGGCGGGTTGAGCAGTACTTC. This gives the protein CASGVSLGGRVEQYF.

The gene calls are TRBV25-1 and TRBJ2-7; TRBD2 might be the D (5 bases). In germline, CDR1 is MGHDK, CDR2 SYGVNS. With 3 bases removed from V and 2 bases from J, the gap between germline ends came to 8 bases. The CDR3 spans 13 residues. CDR3 coding DNA: TGTGCCAGCAGTGACTACGGGACCTACGAGCAGTACTTC. It codes for CASSDYGTYEQYF.

V usage is TRBV12-5 and J usage is TRBJ2-2; the D is unclear. V was shortened by 3 bases and J by 6 bases, with 17 bases between the two germline ends. Germline assignment: CDR1 LGHNT and CDR2 FRNRAP. The CDR3 extends over 16 amino acids. The CDR3 is CASGFTKDTWPGELFF. CDR3 bases: TGTGCTAGTGGTTTCACCAAAGATACGTGGCCCGGGGAGCTGTTTTTT.

The chain carries TRBV6-1 and TRBJ2-3; 13 nucleotides agree with TRBD2. CDR1 is MNHNS and CDR2 is SASEGT in the germline V gene. This CDR3 region has 19 residues. The V segment lost 0 bases and the J segment 0 bases; nucleotides outside the gene matches: 6. The CDR3: CASSEALGLAGISTDTQYF. The CDR3 region has the DNA TGTGCCAGCAGTGAAGCGCTGGGACTAGCGGGGATTAGCACAGATACGCAGTATTTT.

Regarding this clone: Different DNA sequences within this sample yield the same CDR3. The V and J genes are TRBV9 and TRBJ1-1; D gene uncertain. This CDR3 spans 14 amino acids. Looked up from germline, CDR1 is SGDLS and CDR2 is YYNGEE. V lost 1 base, J lost 1 base, and 8 bases lay in between. CDR3 sequence: CASSVSPENTEAFF. CDR3 DNA: TGTGCCAGCAGCGTAAGTCCGGAGAACACTGAAGCTTTCTTT.

This clone was seen more than once but under ten times. This chain links TRBV15 with TRBJ2-7; possible D gene TRBD2, 6 bases. In germline, CDR1 is LNHNV, CDR2 YYDKDF (reference sequence). V dropped 5 bases and J dropped 2 bases, with 16 bases sitting between them. This CDR3 is 15 amino acids long. CDR3 DNA sequence: TGTGCCACCAGCGAAGGAGGGGAGTGGACCTACGAGCAGTACTTC. It translates to CATSEGGEWTYEQYF.

The chain couples TRBV20-1 to TRBJ1-1, with D uncertain. The CDR3 has 11 residues. The germline V and J ends were trimmed by 3 bases and 6 bases, with 8 bases remaining between them. The germline V gene encodes CDR1 DFQATT and CDR2 SNEGSKA (reference sequence). CDR3 DNA sequence: TGCAGTGCTAGCCGTGGCGCTGAAGCTTTCTTT. Its protein product is CSASRGAEAFF.